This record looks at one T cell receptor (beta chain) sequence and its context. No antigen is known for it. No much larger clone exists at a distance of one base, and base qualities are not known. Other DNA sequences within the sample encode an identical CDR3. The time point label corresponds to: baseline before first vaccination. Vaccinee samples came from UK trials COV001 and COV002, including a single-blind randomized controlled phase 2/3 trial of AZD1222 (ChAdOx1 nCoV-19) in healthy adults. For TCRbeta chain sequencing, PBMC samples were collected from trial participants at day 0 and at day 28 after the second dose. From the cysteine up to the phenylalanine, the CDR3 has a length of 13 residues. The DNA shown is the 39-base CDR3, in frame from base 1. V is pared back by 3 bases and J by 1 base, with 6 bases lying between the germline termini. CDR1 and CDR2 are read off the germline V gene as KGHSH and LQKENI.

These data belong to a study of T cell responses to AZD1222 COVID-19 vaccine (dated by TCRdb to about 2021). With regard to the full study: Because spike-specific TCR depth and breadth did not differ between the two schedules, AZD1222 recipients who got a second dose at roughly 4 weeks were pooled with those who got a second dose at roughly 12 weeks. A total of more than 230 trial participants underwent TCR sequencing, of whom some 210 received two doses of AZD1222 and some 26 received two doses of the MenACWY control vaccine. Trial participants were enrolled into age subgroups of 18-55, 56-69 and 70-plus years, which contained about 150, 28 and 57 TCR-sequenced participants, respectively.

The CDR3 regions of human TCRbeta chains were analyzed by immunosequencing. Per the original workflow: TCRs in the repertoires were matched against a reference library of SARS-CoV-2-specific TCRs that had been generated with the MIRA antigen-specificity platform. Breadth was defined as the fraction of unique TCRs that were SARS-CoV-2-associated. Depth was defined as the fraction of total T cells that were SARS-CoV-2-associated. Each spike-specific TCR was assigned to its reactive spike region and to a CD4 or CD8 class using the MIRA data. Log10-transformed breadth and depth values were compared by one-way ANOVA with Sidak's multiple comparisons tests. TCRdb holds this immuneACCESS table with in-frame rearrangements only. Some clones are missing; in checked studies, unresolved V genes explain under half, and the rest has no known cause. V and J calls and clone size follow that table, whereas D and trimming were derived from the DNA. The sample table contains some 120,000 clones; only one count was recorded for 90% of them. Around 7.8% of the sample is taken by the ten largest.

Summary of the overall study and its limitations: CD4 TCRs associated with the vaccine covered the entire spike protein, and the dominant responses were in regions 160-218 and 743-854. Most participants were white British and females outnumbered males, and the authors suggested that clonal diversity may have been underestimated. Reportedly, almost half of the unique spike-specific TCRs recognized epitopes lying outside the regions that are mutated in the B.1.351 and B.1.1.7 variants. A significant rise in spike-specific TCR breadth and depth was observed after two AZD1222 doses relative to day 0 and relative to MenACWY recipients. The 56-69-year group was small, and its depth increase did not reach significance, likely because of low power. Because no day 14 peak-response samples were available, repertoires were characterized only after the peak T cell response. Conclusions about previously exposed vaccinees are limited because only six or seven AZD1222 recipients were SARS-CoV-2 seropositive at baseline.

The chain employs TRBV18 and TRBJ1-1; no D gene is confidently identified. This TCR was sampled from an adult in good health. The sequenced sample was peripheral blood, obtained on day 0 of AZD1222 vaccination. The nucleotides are TGTGCCAGCTCACCGGGGAGGAACACTGAAGCTTTCTTT. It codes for CASSPGRNTEAFF.